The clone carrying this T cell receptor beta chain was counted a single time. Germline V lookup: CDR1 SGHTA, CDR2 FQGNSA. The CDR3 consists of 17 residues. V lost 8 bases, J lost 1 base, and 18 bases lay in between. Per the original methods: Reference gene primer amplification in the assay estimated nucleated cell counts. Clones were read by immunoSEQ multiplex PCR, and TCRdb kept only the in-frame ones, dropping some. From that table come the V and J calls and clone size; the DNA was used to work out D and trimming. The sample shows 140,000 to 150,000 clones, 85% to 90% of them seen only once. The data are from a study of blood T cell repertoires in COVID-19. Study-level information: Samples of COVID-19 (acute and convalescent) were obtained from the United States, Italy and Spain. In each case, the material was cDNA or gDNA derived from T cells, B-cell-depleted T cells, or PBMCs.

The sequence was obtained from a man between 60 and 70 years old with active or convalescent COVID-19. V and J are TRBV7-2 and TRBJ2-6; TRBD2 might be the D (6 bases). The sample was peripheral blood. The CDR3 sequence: CASSWEARVSGANVLTF. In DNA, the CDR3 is TGTGCCAGCTCGTGGGAGGCGCGGGTTTCTGGGGCCAACGTCCTGACTTTC.